Listed here is a single T cell receptor (beta chain). Both peripheral blood and punch biopsies of lesional scalp skin were obtained from patients who had alopecia areata. RNA extraction was followed by reverse transcription into cDNA, which acted as the sequencing template. Method: immunoSEQ multiplex PCR; TCRdb's copy keeps in-frame clones and lacks some. The table lists roughly 250,000 clones, 67% of them singletons, with approximately 1.2% in the top ten. This CDR3 contains 15 residues. V was cut by 4 bases and J by 2 bases, with 17 bases left in between. CDR1 is GTSNPN, CDR2 SVGIG, per germline (reference sequence). This specimen belongs to a study of CD8+ T cells in alopecia areata.

This sequence was found in a human donor with alopecia areata. Here the sequenced sample was CD4+ T cells sorted from blood, taken at week 0. This chain connects TRBV30 to TRBJ2-5, with D tentatively TRBD1 or TRBD2 (6 bases each). The CDR3 here is CAWTRGDSVQETQYF. CDR3 nucleotides: TGTGCCTGGACTAGGGGGGACTCAGTTCAAGAGACCCAGTACTTC.